This T cell receptor (beta chain) was recovered during a study of T cell responses to AZD1222 COVID-19 vaccine. This CDR3 is 15 amino acids long. Looked up from germline, CDR1 is MNHEY and CDR2 is SVGEGT. With 2 bases removed from V and 2 bases from J, the gap between germline ends came to 11 bases. TCRdb's table, derived via immunoSEQ multiplex PCR, lists solely in-frame clones and lacks some. The table lists about 170,000 clones, less than 95% of them singletons. Study results and caveats: Of the AZD1222 recipients, only 5 or 6 were seropositive at baseline. Close to half of spike-specific TCRs reportedly recognize unmutated variant regions. Spike as a whole was targeted by vaccine-associated CD4 TCRs, dominant at 160-218 and 743-854. Donor demographics were predominantly white British with a female majority; clonal diversity may be underestimated.

With respect to this clone: The antigen is not known.

This material consisted of peripheral blood, taken on day 0 of AZD1222 vaccination. The chain employs TRBV6-2 or TRBV6-3 and TRBJ2-3, with D hard to call. This TCR came from an adult in good health. The CDR3 is CASSYDGQTTDTQYF. In nucleotides, the CDR3 is TGTGCCAGCAGTTACGACGGGCAGACCACAGATACGCAGTATTTT.